This T cell receptor (beta chain) was observed in a study of T cell repertoires in cytomegalovirus infection. In the study overall: Public TCR beta signatures provided an indication of both CMV infection and a matching HLA type. Study conclusions and caveats: In two of eight donors, the top clonotype was HLA-C-restricted CMV-specific.

V trimming: 4 bases; J trimming: 5 bases; junction bases outside the gene matches: 6. The CDR3 is made up of 14 amino acids. Germline assignment: CDR1 SGHRS and CDR2 YFSETQ. As for this clonotype: Antigen: not known.

TCRdb re-derived calls from the reads in MiXCR, one entry per CDR3 protein. This sample yields roughly 630,000 distinct CDR3 sequences, of which more than 20% are seen a single time; 6.5% to 10% belongs to the top ten. The receptor was isolated from a human donor in good health (CMV status not recorded). Some clones in this sample may be carry-over from other donors' samples. The chain recombines TRBV5-1 with TRBJ1-1; the match to TRBD1 covers 9 bases. The sequenced material came from CD8+ T cells from PBMCs. CDR3 bases: TGCGCCAGCAGCGGAACAGGGGGCTATACTGAAGCTTTCTTT. As protein: CASSGTGGYTEAFF.